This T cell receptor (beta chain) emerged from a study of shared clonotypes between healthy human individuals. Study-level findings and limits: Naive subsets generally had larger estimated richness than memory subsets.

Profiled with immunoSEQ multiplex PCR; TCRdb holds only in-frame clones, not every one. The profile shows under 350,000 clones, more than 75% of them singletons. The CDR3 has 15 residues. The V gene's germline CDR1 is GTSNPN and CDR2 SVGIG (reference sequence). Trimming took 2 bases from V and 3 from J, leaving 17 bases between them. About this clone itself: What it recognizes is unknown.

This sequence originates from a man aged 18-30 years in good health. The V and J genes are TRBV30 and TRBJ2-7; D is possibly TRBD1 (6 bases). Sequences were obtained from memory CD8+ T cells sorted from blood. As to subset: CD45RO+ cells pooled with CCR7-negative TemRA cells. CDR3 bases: TGTGCCTGGAGTTACCCCCCAGGGGTTAACTACGAGCAGTACTTC. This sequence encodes CAWSYPPGVNYEQYF.